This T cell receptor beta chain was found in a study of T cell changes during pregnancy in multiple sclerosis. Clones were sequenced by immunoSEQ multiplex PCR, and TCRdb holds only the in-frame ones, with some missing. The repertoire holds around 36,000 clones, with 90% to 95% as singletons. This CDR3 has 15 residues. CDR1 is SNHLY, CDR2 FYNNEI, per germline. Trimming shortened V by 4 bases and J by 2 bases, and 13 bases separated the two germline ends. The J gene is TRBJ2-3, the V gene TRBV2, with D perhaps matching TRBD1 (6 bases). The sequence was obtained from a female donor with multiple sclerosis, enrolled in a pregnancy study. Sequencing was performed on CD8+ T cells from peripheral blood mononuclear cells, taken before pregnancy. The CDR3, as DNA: TGTGCCAGCAGTGCGGCAGGGGATGTCACAGATACGCAGTATTTT. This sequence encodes CASSAAGDVTDTQYF.